The clone carrying this T cell receptor beta chain was observed once. What it recognizes is unknown. The data derive from a study of shared clonotypes between healthy human individuals. Study-wide findings and caveats: Among donors, the sharing of clonotypes was expected to be influenced by sequencing depth. Rarefaction revealed incomplete sorted-subset sequencing despite large depth.

CD4+ cell separation produced CD45RA+ naive and CD45RA-negative memory subsets. Each PCR replicate from the sorted subsets contained approximately 0.2 ug DNA, which is 25,000 to 30,000 T cell genomes. Profiled with immunoSEQ multiplex PCR; TCRdb holds only in-frame clones, not every one. The sample lists under 2.5 million clones, around 93% occurring once. Sequencing was performed on naive CD4+ T cells from PBMCs. The subset was: CD45RA+ positively selected. The clonotype comes from a man aged 18 to 30 in good health. Some clones in this sample may be carry-over from other donors' samples.

CDR3 nucleotide sequence: TGTGCCAGCAGCTATCGTTGGAGGGGGAATTACAATGAGCAGTTCTTC. As protein: CASSYRWRGNYNEQFF. The chain recombines TRBV27 with TRBJ2-1; D might be TRBD1 or TRBD2, each matching 6 bases. V was cut by 6 bases and J by 4 bases, with 19 bases left in between. Germline V gene sequence: CDR1 MNHEY, CDR2 SMNVEV (reference sequence). The CDR3 is 16 amino acids.